This TCR beta chain was found in a study of blood T cell repertoires in COVID-19. For the study at large: From the United States, Italy and Spain came samples of acute and convalescent COVID-19. PBMCs, B-cell-depleted T cells, or T cells provided the cDNA or gDNA that made up the material.

With 4 bases clipped from V and 3 bases from J, the junction kept 4 bases outside the gene matches. The CDR3 is made up of 15 amino acids. CDR1 SGHNT and CDR2 YYREEE come from the germline V gene (reference sequence). Authors' analysis steps: Reference gene primer amplification in the assay estimated nucleated cell counts. TCRdb's copy holds only in-frame clones and misses some; the assay was immunoSEQ multiplex PCR. V and J calls and clone size come straight from that table; D and trimming were deduced from the DNA. The data contain around 68,000 clones, around 80% of them seen just once; the ten biggest clones take up 9% to 9.5%.

The specimen was peripheral blood. This receptor was obtained from a human donor in a cohort sampled during active COVID-19. J is TRBJ2-1 and V is TRBV5-4; 10 nucleotides line up with TRBD2. The CDR3 DNA follows: TGTGCCAGCAGCGCGGGACTAGCGTACTACAATGAGCAGTTCTTC. This codes for CASSAGLAYYNEQFF.